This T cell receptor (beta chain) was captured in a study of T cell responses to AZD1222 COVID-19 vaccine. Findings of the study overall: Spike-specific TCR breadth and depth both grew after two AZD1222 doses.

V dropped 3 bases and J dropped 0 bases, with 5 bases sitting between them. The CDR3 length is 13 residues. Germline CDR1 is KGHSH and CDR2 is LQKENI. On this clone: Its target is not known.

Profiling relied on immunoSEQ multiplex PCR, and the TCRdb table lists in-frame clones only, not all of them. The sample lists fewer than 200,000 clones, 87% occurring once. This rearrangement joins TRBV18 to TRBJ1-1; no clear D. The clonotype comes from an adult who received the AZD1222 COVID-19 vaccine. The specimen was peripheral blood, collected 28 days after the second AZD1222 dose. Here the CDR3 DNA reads TGTGCCAGCTCACCCATAATGAACACTGAAGCTTTCTTT. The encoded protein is CASSPIMNTEAFF. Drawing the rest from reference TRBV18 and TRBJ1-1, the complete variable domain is NAGVMQNPRHLVRRRGQEARLRCSPMKGHSHVYWYRQLPEEGLKFMVYLQKENIIDESGMPKERFSAEFPKEGPSILRIQQVVRGDSAAYFCASSPIMNTEAFFGQGTRLTVV.